This T cell receptor (beta chain) was captured in a study of control samples from healthy donors and cancer patients. Assay: immunoSEQ multiplex PCR; the TCRdb copy retains only in-frame clones and omits some. The sample totals about 190,000 clones. The V gene's germline CDR1 is LNHDA and CDR2 SQIVND (reference sequence). CDR3 length: 13 residues. The ends were cut back, 7 bases at V and 0 bases at J, with 9 bases in the middle. The sequencing input was blood. The origin of this receptor is a woman between 25 and 40 years old in good health. The gene calls are TRBV19 and TRBJ1-2, with D possibly being TRBD1 (6 bases). The chain's CDR3 is CASTDRTNYGYTF. CDR3 coding DNA: TGTGCCAGTACCGACAGGACTAACTATGGCTACACCTTC.